These T cell receptor beta chains were read from a single sample in a study of CD8 T cells in ankylosing spondylitis. TCRdb re-derived calls from the 5' RACE reads in MiXCR, one entry per CDR3 protein. The sample carries hundreds of thousands of distinct CDR3 sequences, around 17% recorded once. The material sequenced was blood, either unsorted or a sorted T cell fraction (not recorded which). These receptor sequences come from a male donor with ankylosing spondylitis. Each CDR3 is given with its conserved first and last residue. Fields, in order: D gene, V gene, J gene, clone size, CDR3 DNA, CDR3 protein. A D gene is named only where the DNA matches it firmly. Not all rows give a size; the values are once, few, many and, for expanded clones, a class.

D: .
V: TRBV12-3/TRBV12-4
J: TRBJ2-1
size: .
DNA: TGTGCCAGCAGTCAGACTAGTTATGAGCAGTTCTTC
CDR3: CASSQTSYEQFF

D: TRBD1
V: TRBV7-7
J: TRBJ2-1
size: few
DNA: TGTGCCAGCAGCCCCGGGACAGGGCCGATTTGGTCCTACAATGAGCAGTTCTTC
CDR3: CASSPGTGPIWSYNEQFF

D: .
V: TRBV4-1
J: TRBJ2-3
size: .
DNA: TGCGCCAGCAGCCAAGAGGCAAGGGGTACAGATACGCAGTATTTT
CDR3: CASSQEARGTDTQYF

D: .
V: TRBV7-9
J: TRBJ2-7
size: few
DNA: TGTGCCAGCAGCCTATCGACTAGACTCTACGAGCAGTACTTC
CDR3: CASSLSTRLYEQYF

D: .
V: TRBV30
J: TRBJ1-2
size: .
DNA: TGTGCCTGGAGTGTAGGTGGGATTGGGTATGGCTACACCTTC
CDR3: CAWSVGGIGYGYTF

D: .
V: TRBV4-3
J: TRBJ1-5
size: .
DNA: TGCGCCAGCAGCCAAGGGTGGGGCGGCAATCAGCCCCAGCATTTT
CDR3: CASSQGWGGNQPQHF

D: .
V: TRBV3-1
J: TRBJ2-7
size: .
DNA: TGTGCCAGCAGCCAAGATCAGGAGACTAGCTCCTACGAGCAGTACTTC
CDR3: CASSQDQETSSYEQYF

D: TRBD1
V: TRBV7-9
J: TRBJ1-3
size: few
DNA: TGTGCCAGCAGCTTCCCCGCTTGGGACAGTGAAAACACCATATATTTT
CDR3: CASSFPAWDSENTIYF

D: .
V: TRBV28
J: TRBJ2-7
size: .
DNA: TGTGCCAGCACGCAATCCGGGAGCTCCTACGAGCAGTACTTC
CDR3: CASTQSGSSYEQYF

D: .
V: TRBV25-1
J: TRBJ2-1
size: .
DNA: TGTGCCAGCAGCTCCGCCGCCTACAATGAGCAGTTCTTC
CDR3: CASSSAAYNEQFF

D: TRBD1
V: TRBV10-3
J: TRBJ1-4
size: .
DNA: TGTGCCATCAGTGACGCGGCTAGGACAGGGGGATATGAAAAACTGTTTTTT
CDR3: CAISDAARTGGYEKLFF

D: .
V: TRBV28
J: TRBJ2-7
size: .
DNA: TGTGCCAGCAGTTTCCCAATAACAGGGAATGACGAGCAGTACTTC
CDR3: CASSFPITGNDEQYF

D: TRBD2
V: TRBV15
J: TRBJ2-1
size: .
DNA: TGTGCCACCACCGACCGTTTAGCGGGCCAGAACAATGAGCAGTTCTTC
CDR3: CATTDRLAGQNNEQFF

D: TRBD1
V: TRBV4-1
J: TRBJ1-5
size: .
DNA: TGCGCCAGCAGCCCCTCCGGGTCGGGACAGGGGGCCGGTCCCCAGCATTTT
CDR3: CASSPSGSGQGAGPQHF

D: TRBD2
V: TRBV30
J: TRBJ2-3
size: .
DNA: TGTGCCTGGAGTAGACTAGCGGGCGGGGATACGCAGTATTTT
CDR3: CAWSRLAGGDTQYF

D: .
V: TRBV7-9
J: TRBJ1-1
size: .
DNA: TGTGCCAGCAGCTTACCCACGGCCACTGAAGCTTTCTTT
CDR3: CASSLPTATEAFF

D: .
V: TRBV27
J: TRBJ2-3
size: .
DNA: TGTGCCAGCAGTTTGGGGGCCGCGAATACGCAGTATTTT
CDR3: CASSLGAANTQYF

D: .
V: TRBV12-3/TRBV12-4
J: TRBJ2-2
size: many
DNA: TGTGCCAGCAGTTTTGATCGGGACCCGACGGCCGGGGAGCTGTTTTTT
CDR3: CASSFDRDPTAGELFF

D: .
V: TRBV20-1
J: TRBJ1-2
size: many
DNA: TGCAGTGCTAGAGATCTTTCCAGCTATGGCTACACCTTC
CDR3: CSARDLSSYGYTF

D: TRBD1
V: TRBV27
J: TRBJ2-1
size: many
DNA: TGTGCCAGCAGCCAGGGACAGAATTACAATGAGCAGTTCTTC
CDR3: CASSQGQNYNEQFF

D: .
V: TRBV29-1
J: TRBJ2-2
size: many
DNA: TGCAGCGTTCACCACGTACGAACCGGGGAGCTGTTTTTT
CDR3: CSVHHVRTGELFF

D: .
V: TRBV27
J: TRBJ1-6
size: .
DNA: TGTGCCAGCAAGTTGGCGGCTTACTCCTATAATTCACCCCTCCACTTT
CDR3: CASKLAAYSYNSPLHF

D: .
V: TRBV4-2
J: TRBJ2-5
size: .
DNA: TGTGCCAGCAGCCCCACACAAGGGTCGGAGACCCAGTACTTC
CDR3: CASSPTQGSETQYF

D: TRBD2
V: TRBV6-4
J: TRBJ2-3
size: many
DNA: TGTGCCAGCAGTGACTCGCGGGGGGGCACAGATACGCAGTATTTT
CDR3: CASSDSRGGTDTQYF

D: TRBD1
V: TRBV11-2
J: TRBJ1-1
size: .
DNA: TGTGCCAGCAGCTTAGTATTAGGGACAGAGAACACTGAAGCTTTCTTT
CDR3: CASSLVLGTENTEAFF

D: TRBD1
V: TRBV5-1
J: TRBJ2-7
size: .
DNA: TGCGCCAGCAGCTTCCCCAACGAGACAGGGGTCCCATACGAGCAGTACTTC
CDR3: CASSFPNETGVPYEQYF

D: TRBD1
V: TRBV2
J: TRBJ1-1
size: few
DNA: TGTGCCAGCAGCCCGAGGGCGGGAGGGGGCTTTCGGGCTTTCTTT
CDR3: CASSPRAGGGFRAFF

D: .
V: TRBV12-3/TRBV12-4
J: TRBJ1-5
size: many
DNA: TGTGCCAGCAGTTTCGGCGTAGGGAGCAATCAGCCCCAGCATTTT
CDR3: CASSFGVGSNQPQHF

D: .
V: TRBV4-1
J: TRBJ2-2
size: many
DNA: TGCGCCAGCAGCCAAGATCGACCCGGGGAGCTGTTTTTT
CDR3: CASSQDRPGELFF

D: .
V: TRBV12-3/TRBV12-4
J: TRBJ2-7
size: .
DNA: TGTGCCAGCAGTTTATCTAGCAGTCTAACCTACGAGCAGTACTTC
CDR3: CASSLSSSLTYEQYF

D: .
V: TRBV6-1
J: TRBJ1-1
size: many
DNA: TGTGCCAGCACCCTTGGCCTGAACACTGAAGCTTTCTTT
CDR3: CASTLGLNTEAFF

D: .
V: TRBV9
J: TRBJ2-1
size: .
DNA: TGTGCCAGCAGCCCGGATGGTTTACAGTTCGATGAGCAGTTCTTC
CDR3: CASSPDGLQFDEQFF